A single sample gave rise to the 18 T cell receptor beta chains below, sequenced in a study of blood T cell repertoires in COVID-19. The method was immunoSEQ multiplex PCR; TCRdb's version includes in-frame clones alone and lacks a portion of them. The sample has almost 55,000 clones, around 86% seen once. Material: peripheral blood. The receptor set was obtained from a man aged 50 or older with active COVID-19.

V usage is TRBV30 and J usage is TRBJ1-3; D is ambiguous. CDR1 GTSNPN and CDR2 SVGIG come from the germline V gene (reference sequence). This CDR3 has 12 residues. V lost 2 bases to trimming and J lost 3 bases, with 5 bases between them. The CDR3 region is CAWSLNGNTIYF. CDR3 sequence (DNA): TGTGCCTGGAGTCTAAATGGAAACACCATATATTTT.

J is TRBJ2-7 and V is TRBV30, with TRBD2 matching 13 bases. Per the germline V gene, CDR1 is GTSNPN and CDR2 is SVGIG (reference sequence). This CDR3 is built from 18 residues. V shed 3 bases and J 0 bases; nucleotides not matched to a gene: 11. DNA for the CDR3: TGTGCCTGGAGGGGGGGACTAGCGGGAACCCCCAGCTCCTACGAGCAGTACTTC. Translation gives CAWRGGLAGTPSSYEQYF.

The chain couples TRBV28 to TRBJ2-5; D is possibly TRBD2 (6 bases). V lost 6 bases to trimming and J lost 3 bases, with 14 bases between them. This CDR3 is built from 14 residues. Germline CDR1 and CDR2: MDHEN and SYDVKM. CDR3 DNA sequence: TGTGCCAGCAGCAGACTAGTAGACGAAGAGACCCAGTACTTC. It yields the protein CASSRLVDEETQYF.

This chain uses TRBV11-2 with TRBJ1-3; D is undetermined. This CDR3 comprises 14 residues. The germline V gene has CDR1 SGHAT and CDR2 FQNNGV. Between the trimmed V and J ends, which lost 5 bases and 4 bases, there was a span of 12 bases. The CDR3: CASSIHSRGNTIYF. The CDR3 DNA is TGTGCCAGCAGCATCCACTCTAGGGGAAACACCATATATTTT.

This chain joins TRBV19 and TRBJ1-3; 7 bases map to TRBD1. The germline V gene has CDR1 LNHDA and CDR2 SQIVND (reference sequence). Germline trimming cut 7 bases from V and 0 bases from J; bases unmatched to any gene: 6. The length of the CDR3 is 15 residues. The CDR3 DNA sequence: TGTGCCAGTATTTCTAGGACAGGCTCTGGAAACACCATATATTTT. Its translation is CASISRTGSGNTIYF.

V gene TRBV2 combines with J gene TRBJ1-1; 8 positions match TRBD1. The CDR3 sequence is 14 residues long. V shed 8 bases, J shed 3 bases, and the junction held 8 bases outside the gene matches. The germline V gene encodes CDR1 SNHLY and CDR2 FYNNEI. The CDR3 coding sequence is TGTGCCAGCGCGGACAGGGTAAGAGACACTGAAGCTTTCTTT. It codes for CASADRVRDTEAFF.

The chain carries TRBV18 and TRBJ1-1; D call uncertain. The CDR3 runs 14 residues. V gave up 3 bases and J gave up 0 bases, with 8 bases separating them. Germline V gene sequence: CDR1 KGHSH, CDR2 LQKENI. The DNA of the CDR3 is TGTGCCAGCTCACCCGCGATGATGAACACTGAAGCTTTCTTT. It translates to CASSPAMMNTEAFF.

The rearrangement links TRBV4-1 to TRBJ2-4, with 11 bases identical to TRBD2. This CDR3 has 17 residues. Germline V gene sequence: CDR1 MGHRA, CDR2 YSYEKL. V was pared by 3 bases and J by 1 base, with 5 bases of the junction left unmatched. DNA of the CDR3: TGCGCCAGCAGCCAGGCTTCTAGCGGGGGGGCCAAAAACATTCAGTACTTC. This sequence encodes CASSQASSGGAKNIQYF.

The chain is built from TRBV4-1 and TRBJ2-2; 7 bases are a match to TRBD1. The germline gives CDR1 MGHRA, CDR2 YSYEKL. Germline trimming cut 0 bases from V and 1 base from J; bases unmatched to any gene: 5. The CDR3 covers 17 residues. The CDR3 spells CASSQEGTGVNTGELFF. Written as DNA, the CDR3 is TGCGCCAGCAGCCAAGAGGGAACAGGGGTGAACACCGGGGAGCTGTTTTTT.

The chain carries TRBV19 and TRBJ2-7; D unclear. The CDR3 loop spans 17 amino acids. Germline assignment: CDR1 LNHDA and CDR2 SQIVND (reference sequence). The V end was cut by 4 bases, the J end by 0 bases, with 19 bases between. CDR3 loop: CASSTGTVPTISYEQYF. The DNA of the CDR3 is TGTGCCAGTAGTACCGGCACAGTCCCAACCATCTCCTACGAGCAGTACTTC.

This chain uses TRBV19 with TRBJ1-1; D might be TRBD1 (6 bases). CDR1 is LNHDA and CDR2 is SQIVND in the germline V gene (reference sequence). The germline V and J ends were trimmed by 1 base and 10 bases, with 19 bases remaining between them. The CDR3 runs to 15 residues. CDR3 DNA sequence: TGTGCCAGTAGTATAGTTGGGGGGGCTAACCTCGGAGCTTTCTTT. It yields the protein CASSIVGGANLGAFF. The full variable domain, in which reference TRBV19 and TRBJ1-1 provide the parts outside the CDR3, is DGGITQSPKYLFRKEGQNVTLSCEQNLNHDAMYWYRQDPGQGLRLIYYSQIVNDFQKGDIAEGYSVSREKKESFPLTVTSAQKNPTAFYLCASSIVGGANLGAFFGQGTRLTVV.

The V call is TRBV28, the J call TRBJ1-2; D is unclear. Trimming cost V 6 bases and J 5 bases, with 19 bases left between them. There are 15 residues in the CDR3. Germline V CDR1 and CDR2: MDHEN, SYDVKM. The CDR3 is CASSPGGESLYGYTF. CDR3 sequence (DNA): TGTGCCAGCAGCCCCGGCGGGGAGAGTCTTTATGGCTACACCTTC.

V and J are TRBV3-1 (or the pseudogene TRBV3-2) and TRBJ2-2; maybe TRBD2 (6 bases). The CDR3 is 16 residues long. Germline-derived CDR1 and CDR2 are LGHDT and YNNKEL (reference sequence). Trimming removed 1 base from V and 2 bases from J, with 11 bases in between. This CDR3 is CASSQGLATNTGELFF. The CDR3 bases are TGTGCCAGCAGCCAAGGGCTAGCGACAAACACCGGGGAGCTGTTTTTT.

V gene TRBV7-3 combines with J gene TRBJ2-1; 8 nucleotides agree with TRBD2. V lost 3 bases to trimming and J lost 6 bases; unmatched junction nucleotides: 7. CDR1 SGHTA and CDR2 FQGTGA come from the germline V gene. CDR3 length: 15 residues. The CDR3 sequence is CASSFGLAVVNEQFF. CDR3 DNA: TGTGCCAGCAGCTTCGGACTAGCCGTTGTCAATGAGCAGTTCTTC.

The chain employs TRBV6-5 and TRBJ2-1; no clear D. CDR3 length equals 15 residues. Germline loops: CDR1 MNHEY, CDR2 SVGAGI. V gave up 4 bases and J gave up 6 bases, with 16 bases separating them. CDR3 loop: CASSFRGLGVNEQFF. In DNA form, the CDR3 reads TGTGCCAGCAGTTTCCGTGGGTTGGGCGTCAATGAGCAGTTCTTC.

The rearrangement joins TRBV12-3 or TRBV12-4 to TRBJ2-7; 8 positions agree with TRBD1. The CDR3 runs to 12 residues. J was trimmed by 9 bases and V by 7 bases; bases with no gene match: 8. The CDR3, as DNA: TGTGCCAGCACCCTGGACAGGGAGGTGCAGTACTTC. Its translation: CASTLDREVQYF.

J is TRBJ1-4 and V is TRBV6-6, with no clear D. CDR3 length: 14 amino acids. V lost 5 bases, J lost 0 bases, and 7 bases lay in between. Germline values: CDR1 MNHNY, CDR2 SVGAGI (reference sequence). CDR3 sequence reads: CASSQPATNEKLFF. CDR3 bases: TGTGCCAGCAGTCAACCAGCAACTAATGAAAAACTGTTTTTT.

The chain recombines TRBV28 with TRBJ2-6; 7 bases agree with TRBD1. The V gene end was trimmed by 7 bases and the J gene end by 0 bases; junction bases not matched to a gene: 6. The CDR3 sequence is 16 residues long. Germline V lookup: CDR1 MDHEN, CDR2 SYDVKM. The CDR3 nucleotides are TGTGCCAGCACGGACAGGCCCTCCTCTGGGGCCAACGTCCTGACTTTC. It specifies CASTDRPSSGANVLTF.